This TCR beta chain appears in the sequencing data of a study of blood T cell repertoires in COVID-19. In the study's own analysis: Reference gene primer amplification yielded estimated nucleated cell counts. Libraries were prepared by immunoSEQ multiplex PCR; TCRdb keeps only in-frame clonotypes and omits some of them. That table gives V, J and clone size, and the DNA gave D and trimming. The repertoire holds 250,000 or so clones, with 83% as singletons. This CDR3 spans 12 amino acids. The germline CDR1 and CDR2 sequences are GTSNPN and SVGIG (reference sequence). The germline V and J ends were trimmed by 2 bases and 7 bases, with 9 bases remaining between them.

The receptor comes from a human donor in a cohort sampled during active COVID-19. This chain connects TRBV30 to TRBJ1-5; D is unresolved. The material sequenced was peripheral blood. CDR3 residues: CAWSPPYQPQHF. For the CDR3, the DNA is TGTGCCTGGAGTCCCCCCTACCAGCCCCAGCATTTT. The full variable domain, with the rest looked up from reference TRBV30 and TRBJ1-5, is SQTIHQWPATLVQPVGSPLSLECTVEGTSNPNLYWYRQAAGRGLQLLFYSVGIGQISSEVPQNLSASRPQDRQFILSSKKLLLSDSGFYLCAWSPPYQPQHFGDGTRLSIL.